This TCR beta chain emerged from a study of tumor-infiltrating lymphocytes in primary liver carcinoma. Unsorted whole blood yielded blood RNA, and germline DNA was extracted as well. Making TCR beta cDNA involved around 540 ng total RNA and a constant-region primer. Sequencing libraries for TCR beta derived from three nested multiplex PCR rounds that used slightly modified ARM-PCR. Each CDR3 protein is one row after TCRdb ran MiXCR on the multiplex PCR reads. The top ten clones hold about 6% of a sample with fewer than 350,000 distinct CDR3 sequences, 65% of them seen once. This clonotype has only one observation. The junction differs from germline at one of its ends, possibly a read error. The sequenced sample consisted of peripheral blood. The receptor comes from a man in his forties with primary liver carcinoma and hepatitis B virus infection.

CDR3 region: CASSPRSGVDERFF. In DNA form, the CDR3 reads TGTGCCAGCTCGCCTCGAAGCGGGGTGGATGAGCGGTTCTTC. J is TRBJ2-1 and V is TRBV18; 7 bases are shared with TRBD2. CDR3 length: 14 residues. Germline V lookup: CDR1 KGHSH, CDR2 LQKENI.